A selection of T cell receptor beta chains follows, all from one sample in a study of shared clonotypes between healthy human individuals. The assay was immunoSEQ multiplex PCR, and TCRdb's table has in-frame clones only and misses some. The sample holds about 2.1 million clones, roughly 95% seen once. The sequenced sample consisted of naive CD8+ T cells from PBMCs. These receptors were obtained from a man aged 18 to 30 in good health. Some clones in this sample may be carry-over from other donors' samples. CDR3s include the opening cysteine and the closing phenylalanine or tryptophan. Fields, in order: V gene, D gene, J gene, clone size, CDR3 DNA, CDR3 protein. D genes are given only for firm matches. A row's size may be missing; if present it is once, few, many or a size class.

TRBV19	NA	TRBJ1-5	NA	TGTGCCAGTAGTATAGCCGGGATTGGTCAGCCCCAGCATTTT	CASSIAGIGQPQHF
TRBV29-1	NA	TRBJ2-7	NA	TGCAGCGTTGTTATACGGACCTACGAGCAGTACTTC	CSVVIRTYEQYF
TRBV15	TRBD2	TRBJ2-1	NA	TGTGCCACCAGCAGTTCGGGAGGGCCCTACAATGAGCAGTTCTTC	CATSSSGGPYNEQFF
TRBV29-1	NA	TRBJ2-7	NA	TGCAGCGTTGAATCAGGGGCAGGTGAGCAGTACTTC	CSVESGAGEQYF
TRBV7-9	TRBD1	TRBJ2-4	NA	TGTGCCAGCAGCGACCGTGTGACAGGGGAAAACATTCAGTACTTC	CASSDRVTGENIQYF
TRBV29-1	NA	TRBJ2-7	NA	TGCAGCGTGCTAGATCCGGGACATCTGACCTACGAGCAGTACTTC	CSVLDPGHLTYEQYF
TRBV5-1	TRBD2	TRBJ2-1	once	TGCGCCAGCAGGTTCAAGCGGGATCCAAACAATGAGCAGTTCTTC	CASRFKRDPNNEQFF
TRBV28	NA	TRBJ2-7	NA	TGTGCCAGCAGTTTACCAGACAGAGCCCCGACCCCGGGCTACGAGCAGTACTTC	CASSLPDRAPTPGYEQYF
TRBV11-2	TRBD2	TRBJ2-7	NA	TGTGCCAGCAGCTTAGCGGGACTGTCCGGGACTAGTCTCTACGAGCAGTACTTC	CASSLAGLSGTSLYEQYF
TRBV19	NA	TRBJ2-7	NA	TGTGCCAGTAGTATAGTCGGCGTGGCGGACGAGCAGTACTTC	CASSIVGVADEQYF
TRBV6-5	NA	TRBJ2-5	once	TGTGCCAGCAGTTACTGGGGGGGCTCTCAGAAGACCCAGTACTTC	CASSYWGGSQKTQYF
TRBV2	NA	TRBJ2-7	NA	TGTGCCAGCAGTCTAGACAAGATTCGGGCTGCTAGCTCCTACGAGCAGTACTTC	CASSLDKIRAASSYEQYF
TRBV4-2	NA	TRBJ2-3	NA	TGTGCCAGCAGCCATGACAGGGAGGCGGCAGATACGCAGTATTTT	CASSHDREAADTQYF
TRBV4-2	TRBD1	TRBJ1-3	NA	TGTGCCAGCAGCCAAGATCCTGACAGGGTCTCTGGAAACACCATATATTTT	CASSQDPDRVSGNTIYF
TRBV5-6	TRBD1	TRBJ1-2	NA	TGTGCCAGCAGCTTGGTTCGCACAGGGGGGTCTTACGGCTACACCTTC	CASSLVRTGGSYGYTF
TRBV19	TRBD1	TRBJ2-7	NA	TGTGCCAGTAGTACGACAGGGGGGAGCTCCTACGAGCAGTACTTC	CASSTTGGSSYEQYF
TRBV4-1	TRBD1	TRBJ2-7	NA	TGCGCCAGCAGCCAAGTGAGCCCGACAGGGAACGAGCAGTACTTC	CASSQVSPTGNEQYF
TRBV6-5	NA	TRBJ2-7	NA	TGTGCCAGCAGTTACTCTAGTAGCGACTACTACGAGCAGTACTTC	CASSYSSSDYYEQYF
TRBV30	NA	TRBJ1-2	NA	TGTGCCTGGAGGGGCTGGTGGCCGGGGATTGCGGGCTACACCTTC	CAWRGWWPGIAGYTF
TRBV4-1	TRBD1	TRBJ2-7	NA	TGCGCCAGCAGCCCTCTACGATCACAGGGGGTGTACGAGCAGTACTTC	CASSPLRSQGVYEQYF
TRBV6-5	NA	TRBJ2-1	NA	TGTGCCAGCAGTCTACAGGGACCGAACAATGAGCAGTTCTTC	CASSLQGPNNEQFF
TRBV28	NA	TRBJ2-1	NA	TGTGCCAGCAGTTTGAGTGCCGGGACGGGTCCGTTCTTC	CASSLSAGTGPFF
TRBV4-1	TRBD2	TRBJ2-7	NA	TGCGCCAGCAGCCCGGGACTAGCGGGAGGGGGAATCTACGAGCAGTACTTC	CASSPGLAGGGIYEQYF
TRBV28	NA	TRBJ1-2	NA	TGTGCCAGCAGTGACACAGATCTCTATGGCTACGCCTTC	CASSDTDLYGYAF
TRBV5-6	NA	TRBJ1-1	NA	TGTGCCAGCAGCTTGCCATCAGCGGGCGCTGAAGCTTTCTTT	CASSLPSAGAEAFF
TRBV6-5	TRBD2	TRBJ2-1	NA	TGTGCCAGCAGTTGGGGGACTAGCGGTGGGAATGAGCAGTTCTTC	CASSWGTSGGNEQFF
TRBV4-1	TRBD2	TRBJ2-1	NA	TGCGCCAGCAGCCAAGCCAAGACTAGCCGCTCCTACAATGAGCAGTTCTTC	CASSQAKTSRSYNEQFF
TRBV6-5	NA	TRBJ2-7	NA	TGTGCCAGCAGTTACGGCGACACCGCCTACGAGCAGTACTTC	CASSYGDTAYEQYF
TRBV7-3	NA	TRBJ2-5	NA	TGTGCCAGCAGCTTAAATCAGGGACGGGCCCAGTACTTC	CASSLNQGRAQYF
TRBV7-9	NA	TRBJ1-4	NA	TGTGCCAGCAGCCGAGGCCCGCCCGGGACTAATGAAAAACTGTTTTTT	CASSRGPPGTNEKLFF
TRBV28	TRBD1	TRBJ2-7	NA	TGTGCCAGCAGCCACGCCCTTTGGACAGGGGTCTCCTACGAGCAGTACTTC	CASSHALWTGVSYEQYF
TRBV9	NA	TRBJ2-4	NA	TGTGCCAGCAGCGGTTGGCTGGGGCAAAACATTCAGTACTTC	CASSGWLGQNIQYF
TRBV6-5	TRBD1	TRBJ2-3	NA	TGTGCCAGCAGTCGGGACAGGGGACCCACAGATACGCAGTATTTT	CASSRDRGPTDTQYF
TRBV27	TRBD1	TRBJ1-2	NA	TGTGCCAGCAGTTCGTACGCCCTGGCCGGGACAGCCTTCTATGGCTACACCTTC	CASSSYALAGTAFYGYTF
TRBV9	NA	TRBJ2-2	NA	TGTGCCAGCAGCGTAGGAGAGACATTCACCGGGGAGCTGTTTTTT	CASSVGETFTGELFF
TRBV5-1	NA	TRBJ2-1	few	TGCGCCAGCGGCGTGATGGGTAATGAGCAGTTCTTC	CASGVMGNEQFF
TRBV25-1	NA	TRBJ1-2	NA	TGTGCCAGCAGTGAATCCGGCTATGGCTACACCTTC	CASSESGYGYTF
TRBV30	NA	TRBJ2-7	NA	TGTGCCTGGATGGATGGTGAGCGGTCCTACGAGCAGTACTTC	CAWMDGERSYEQYF
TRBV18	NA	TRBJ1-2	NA	TGTGCCAGCTCACCCTTCGGCAGCTCCTATGGCTACACCTTC	CASSPFGSSYGYTF
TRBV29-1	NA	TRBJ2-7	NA	TGCAGCGTAGCTGGACAGTACTACGAGCAGTACTTC	CSVAGQYYEQYF
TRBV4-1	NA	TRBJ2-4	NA	TGCGCCAGCAGCCAAGGTACCCCGCGGACGGAAAACATTCAGTACTTC	CASSQGTPRTENIQYF
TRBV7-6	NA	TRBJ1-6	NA	TGTGCCAGCAGCTTAGCTCTTTCACCCCTCCACTTT	CASSLALSPLHF